The following is a TCR beta chain sequence with its context. Antigen unknown. V was pared by 6 bases and J by 9 bases, with 18 bases of the junction left unmatched. This CDR3 contains 18 residues. The germline gives CDR1 ENHRY, CDR2 SYGVKD. This specimen belongs to a study of T cell repertoires in cytomegalovirus infection. For the study at large: Selection of CMV epitopes for the study included recently identified HLA-C-restricted and well-studied HLA-B-restricted ones. It can be stated that public TCR beta signatures indicated CMV infection as well as a matching HLA type.

TCRdb re-called the reads with MiXCR, one entry per CDR3 protein. The sample includes about 270,000 distinct CDR3 sequences, less than 25% of them seen just once. This chain connects TRBV10-3 to TRBJ2-1; TRBD2 matches at 12 bases. This sequence was found in a human donor in good health (CMV status not recorded). Some clones in this sample may be carry-over from other donors' samples. Sequencing was performed on cultured PBMCs, taken from culture after CMV antigen stimulation. The CDR3 loop reads CAISPTPSGRAKWGEQFF. CDR3 DNA sequence: TGTGCCATCAGCCCAACCCCTAGCGGGAGGGCCAAATGGGGTGAGCAGTTCTTC.